This TCR beta chain was recovered during a study of technical replicates of blood from several donors. Assay: immunoSEQ multiplex PCR; the TCRdb copy retains only in-frame clones and omits some. The sample comprises roughly 82,000 clones, over 95% of which are singletons, and 0.3% to 0.4% rests with the top ten. The CDR3 spans 19 residues. CDR1 LNHDA and CDR2 SQIVND come from the germline V gene (reference sequence). The J segment lost 7 bases and the V segment lost 3 bases, leaving 20 bases of the junction unmatched. Sequenced material: T cells isolated from PBMCs. This chain uses TRBV19 with TRBJ2-7; the match to TRBD2 covers 11 bases. This sequence was found in a human donor in good health. The CDR3 DNA reads TGTGCCAGTAGTATGTTCCCTTCTAGCGGGAGGTCCCCTCCGTATGAGCAGTACTTC. This translates into CASSMFPSSGRSPPYEQYF.